This T cell receptor (beta chain) was observed in a study of cytomegalovirus exposure and HLA in healthy donors. Study conclusions and caveats: HLA alleles showed associations with around 15,000 TCR beta sequences in a later analysis, at a 0.05 false discovery rate.

On this clone: No antigen is known for it.

Germline CDR1 and CDR2: SGHRS and YFSETQ. The CDR3 extends over 13 amino acids. The V end lost 3 bases, the J end lost 2 bases, and 6 bases lay between the germline ends. PCR primers comprised 60 Vbeta and 13 Jbeta primers. TCRdb's copy holds only in-frame clones and misses some; the assay was immunoSEQ multiplex PCR. The sample's table shows roughly 190,000 clones. V gene TRBV5-1 combines with J gene TRBJ1-5; TRBD1 might be the D (6 bases). The sample comprised PBMCs. This receptor was taken from a woman aged 18-35 years in good health and CMV-seropositive. DNA for the CDR3: TGCGCCAGCAGCTACAGGGGCAATCAGCCCCAGCATTTT. Translated, it gives CASSYRGNQPQHF.